The 17 T cell receptor beta chains below all came from one sample that was sequenced in a study of blood T cells in healthy people across ages. A second roughly 6 to 12 cycle PCR used barcoded and J-beta primers. In TCRdb, the 5' RACE reads were re-called with MiXCR into one record per CDR3 protein. The repertoire holds approximately 900,000 distinct CDR3 sequences, with approximately 32% as singletons. The sample was also linked to a second study, of T cells of mothers and their children.

Sequences were obtained from blood. These receptors were obtained from a woman aged 40-49 years in good health.

This clonotype was observed many times. The V and J genes are TRBV29-1 and TRBJ1-2, with D possibly matching TRBD1 (6 bases). CDR3 length: 14 residues. From germline, CDR1 is SQVTM and CDR2 ANQGSEA. Trimming shortened V by 6 bases and J by 0 bases, and 14 bases separated the two germline ends. CDR3 protein: CSVVSTGPNYGYTF. In DNA, the CDR3 is TGCAGCGTCGTCTCGACAGGACCTAACTATGGCTACACCTTC. Drawing the rest from reference TRBV29-1 and TRBJ1-2, the complete variable domain is SAVISQKPSRDICQRGTSLTIQCQVDSQVTMMFWYRQQPGQSLTLIATANQGSEATYESGFVIDKFPISRPNLTFSTLTVSNMSPEDSSIYLCSVVSTGPNYGYTFGSGTRLTVV.

The rearrangement joins TRBV5-1 to TRBJ2-1; the D call may be TRBD1 or TRBD2 (6 bases each). The CDR3 extends over 17 amino acids. Trimming removed 5 bases at V and 3 bases at J, with 21 bases between. CDR1 and CDR2 (germline): SGHRS, YFSETQ. The CDR3 region is CASSSDWGAGYYNEQFF. Here the CDR3 DNA reads TGCGCCAGCAGTTCTGATTGGGGGGCAGGTTACTACAATGAGCAGTTCTTC. The complete variable domain, with remaining parts taken from reference TRBV5-1 and TRBJ2-1, reads KAGVTQTPRYLIKTRGQQVTLSCSPISGHRSVSWYQQTPGQGLQFLFEYFSETQRNKGNFPGRFSGRQFSNSRSEMNVSTLELGDSALYLCASSSDWGAGYYNEQFFGPGTRLTVL.

The table lists this clonotype with a few counts. The genes are TRBV20-1 and TRBJ1-2; a weak D match, TRBD1 (5 bases). The CDR3 loop spans 14 amino acids. With 6 bases removed from V and 8 bases from J, the gap between germline ends came to 22 bases. In germline, CDR1 is DFQATT, CDR2 SNEGSKA (reference sequence). The CDR3 is CSAEGGATARGYTF. The CDR3 DNA reads as TGCAGTGCCGAGGGAGGGGCCACGGCTCGAGGCTACACCTTC.

The genes are TRBV7-9 and TRBJ1-6; TRBD1 might be the D (6 bases). V lost 4 bases to trimming and J lost 9 bases, with 16 bases between them. The germline gives CDR1 SEHNR, CDR2 FQNEAQ (reference sequence). The CDR3 is 15 residues long. CDR3 nucleotide sequence: TGTGCCAGCAGCTCCTACAGGGACGGGAGTTCACCCCTCCACTTT. It specifies CASSSYRDGSSPLHF. The full variable domain, rest sourced from reference TRBV7-9 and TRBJ1-6, is DTGVSQNPRHKITKRGQNVTFRCDPISEHNRLYWYRQTLGQGPEFLTYFQNEAQLEKSRLLSDRFSAERPKGSFSTLEIQRTEQGDSAMYLCASSSYRDGSSPLHFGNGTRLTVT.

This clonotype appeared many times. In DNA, the CDR3 is TGTGCCATCAGTTGGGGCGGTGACAGTACCTACGAGCAGTACTTC. This encodes CAISWGGDSTYEQYF. V is TRBV10-3 and J is TRBJ2-7; D may be TRBD1 (5 bases). The germline CDR1 and CDR2 sequences are ENHRY and SYGVKD. The CDR3 sequence is 15 residues long. V lost 5 bases, J lost 2 bases, and 16 bases lay in between.

This clonotype turned up a few times. The chain uses TRBV7-2 and TRBJ2-7, with 7 bases fitting TRBD1. Trimming took 5 bases from V and 3 from J; bases not matched to a gene: 13. CDR1 and CDR2 from the germline V gene are SGHTA and FQGNSA. The CDR3 is made up of 16 amino acids. The CDR3: CASSPRSGTEGYEQYF. CDR3 nucleotide sequence: TGTGCCAGCAGCCCTCGATCAGGGACAGAGGGCTACGAGCAGTACTTC.

The V and J genes are TRBV7-2 and TRBJ1-2, with 9 bases lining up with TRBD1. CDR1 and CDR2 (germline): SGHTA, FQGNSA. This CDR3 is built from 17 residues. V lost 4 bases to trimming and J lost 0 bases; unmatched junction nucleotides: 9. CDR3 DNA: TGTACCAGCAGCTCTTACGGGACAGGGAATCCTAACTATGGCTACACCTTC. It encodes CTSSSYGTGNPNYGYTF.

The chain recombines TRBV11-2 with TRBJ2-3; perhaps TRBD2 as D (5 bases). CDR3 length: 12 amino acids. Trimming cost V 8 bases and J 3 bases, with 9 bases left between them. Per the germline V gene, CDR1 is SGHAT and CDR2 is FQNNGV. The CDR3 spells CASSRETDTQYF. In nucleotides, the CDR3 is TGTGCCAGCTCCCGGGAAACAGATACGCAGTATTTT.

The table lists this clonotype with a few counts. This chain uses TRBV4-3 with TRBJ2-1; D is tentatively TRBD1 or TRBD2 (5 bases each). Germline values: CDR1 LGHNA, CDR2 YSLEER. There are 15 residues in the CDR3. Trimming cost V 3 bases and J 7 bases, with 16 bases left between them. CDR3 in amino acids: CASSQVGRWGNEQFF. CDR3 bases: TGCGCCAGCAGCCAGGTGGGGAGATGGGGGAATGAGCAGTTCTTC.

This chain uses TRBV7-2 with TRBJ1-5; D remains ambiguous. Trimming left V 5 bases short and J 3 bases short, with 14 bases between. Germline CDR1 is SGHTA and CDR2 is FQGNSA. CDR3 length: 15 residues. CDR3 residues: CASSRDVGFNQPQHF. The CDR3 nucleotides read TGTGCCAGCAGCCGCGATGTAGGGTTCAATCAGCCCCAGCATTTT. Drawing the rest from reference TRBV7-2 and TRBJ1-5, the complete variable domain is GAGVSQSPSNKVTEKGKDVELRCDPISGHTALYWYRQSLGQGLEFLIYFQGNSAPDKSGLPSDRFSAERTGGSVSTLTIQRTQQEDSAVYLCASSRDVGFNQPQHFGDGTRLSIL.

V usage is TRBV5-4 and J usage is TRBJ1-2, with D possibly being TRBD1 (6 bases). This CDR3 is built from 14 residues. Germline lookup yields CDR1 SGHNT and CDR2 YYREEE (reference sequence). V lost 3 bases and J lost 5, with 14 bases in between. CDR3 in DNA: TGTGCCAGCAGCTCGGGGGCCTTAACGTATGGCTACACCTTC. This codes for CASSSGALTYGYTF. The variable domain in full, completed from reference TRBV5-4 and TRBJ1-2, reads ETGVTQSPTHLIKTRGQQVTLRCSSQSGHNTVSWYQQALGQGPQFIFQYYREEENGRGNFPPRFSGLQFPNYSSELNVNALELDDSALYLCASSSGALTYGYTFGSGTRLTVV.

This clonotype has just a few counts. J is TRBJ1-2 and V is TRBV19, with 9 bases matching TRBD1. The CDR3 covers 15 residues. Germline CDR1 is LNHDA and CDR2 is SQIVND (reference sequence). The ends lost 7 bases at V and 0 bases at J; junction bases unmatched: 6. The DNA of the CDR3 is TGTGCCAGTACCCCGAACAGGGGGCCTAACTATGGCTACACCTTC. This codes for CASTPNRGPNYGYTF.

This clonotype came up many times. This chain connects TRBV7-9 to TRBJ1-2; D remains ambiguous. The germline V and J ends were trimmed by 2 bases and 8 bases, with 15 bases remaining between them. The V gene's germline CDR1 is SEHNR and CDR2 FQNEAQ (reference sequence). The CDR3 is 14 amino acids. For the CDR3, the DNA is TGTGCCAGCAGCTTATCGGACGGCCCCTCAGGCTACACCTTC. This translates into CASSLSDGPSGYTF.

Details on this clonotype: A single base separates this from a much larger clone, so it may be a read error. V and J are TRBV6-5 and TRBJ1-1; perhaps TRBD1 as D (6 bases). The CDR3 runs 14 residues. The V gene lost 4 bases and the J gene lost 4 bases, with 13 bases spanning the gap. Germline CDR1 is MNHEY and CDR2 is SVGAGI. CDR3 coding DNA: TGTGCCAGCAGTTGTGAACAAGGGGGCACTGAAGCTTTCTTT. As protein: CASSCEQGGTEAFF.

This clonotype came up once. A much larger clone sits a single nucleotide away, making a read error possible. The V and J genes are TRBV20-1 and TRBJ1-1; D is possibly TRBD1 (5 bases). The V end was cut by 3 bases, the J end by 4 bases, with 15 bases between. There are 14 residues in the CDR3. Germline lookup yields CDR1 DFQATT and CDR2 SNEGSKA (reference sequence). For the CDR3, the DNA is TGCAGTGCTAGGAGGGGTTTTAGGGGCACTGAAGCTTTCTTT. It encodes CSARRGFRGTEAFF.

This clonotype was seen only a few times. J is TRBJ1-2 and V is TRBV29-1, with TRBD1 as a possible D gene (5 bases). With 1 base removed from V and 3 bases from J, the gap between germline ends came to 9 bases. CDR3 length: 13 residues. Looked up from germline, CDR1 is SQVTM and CDR2 is ANQGSEA. The CDR3 protein is CSVEGGTDYGYTF. CDR3 bases: TGCAGCGTTGAAGGCGGGACCGACTATGGCTACACCTTC.

This clonotype showed up many times. The V and J genes are TRBV7-8 and TRBJ2-1; the D gene is possibly TRBD2 (7 bases). The length of the CDR3 is 16 residues. Deletions cut 8 bases from V and 6 bases from J, with 23 bases between. The germline V gene has CDR1 SGHVS and CDR2 FQNEAQ. This CDR3 reads CASLNELGGQPNEQFF. In DNA form, the CDR3 reads TGTGCCAGCCTCAATGAATTGGGGGGGCAGCCCAATGAGCAGTTCTTC.